The sequence of this T cell receptor (beta chain) was determined in a study of technical replicates of blood from four donors. The V and J ends lost 3 bases and 7 bases, in that order; junction bases with no gene match: 6. The germline V gene encodes CDR1 SGDLS and CDR2 YYNGEE. This CDR3 comprises 14 residues. TCRdb keeps only in-frame clones here, not all; method: immunoSEQ multiplex PCR. Of nearly 70,000 clones in the sample, approximately 90% were seen once. The receptor was isolated from a human donor in good health. Some clones in this sample may be carry-over from other donors' samples. The sample comprised PBMCs. The genes are TRBV9 and TRBJ2-2; TRBD1 matches 7 bases. The CDR3 DNA reads TGTGCCAGCAGCGCAGGGACAGTAAGCGGGGAGCTGTTTTTT. Translated: CASSAGTVSGELFF.